A single sample is the source of the 11 T cell receptor beta chains below, sequenced in a study of PD-1 blockade in classical Hodgkin lymphoma. The table came from immunoSEQ multiplex PCR; TCRdb's copy has only in-frame clones and leaves some out. The table shows approximately 100,000 clones, with more than 80% occurring only once. Time point denoted: cycle 4 day 1 (C4D1), after less than 7 weeks of nivolumab. Autologous stem cell transplantation was followed by relapse in every patient, and brentuximab vedotin exposure varied. Sequencing used peripheral blood mononuclear cells (PBMCs), obtained before the fourth cycle of nivolumab. These receptors originate from a human donor with classical Hodgkin lymphoma.

The rearrangement links TRBV18 to TRBJ1-2; 9 bases are shared with TRBD1. The germline CDR1 and CDR2 sequences are KGHSH and LQKENI. The CDR3 loop spans 17 amino acids. V was clipped by 3 bases and J by 5 bases; unmatched bases: 13. The CDR3 loop reads CASSPTQSGTGPYGYTF. The CDR3 DNA reads as TGTGCCAGCTCACCCACCCAATCCGGGACAGGGCCTTATGGCTACACCTTC.

This chain links TRBV27 with TRBJ2-7; D is perhaps TRBD2 (6 bases). The germline CDR1 and CDR2 sequences are MNHEY and SMNVEV (reference sequence). This CDR3 contains 15 residues. V lost 3 bases and J 2 bases, leaving 14 bases between the germline ends. CDR3 sequence reads: CASSFGKSGPYEQYF. CDR3 sequence (DNA): TGTGCCAGCAGTTTTGGTAAGAGCGGGCCCTACGAGCAGTACTTC.

The chain is built from TRBV28 and TRBJ2-7; 11 bases are a match to TRBD1. The junction had 8 bases not matched to a gene; V was cut back by 5 bases and J by 11 bases. The CDR3 is 13 amino acids. Germline loops: CDR1 MDHEN, CDR2 SYDVKM. The CDR3 is CASSPGTGGTKYF. The CDR3 DNA reads TGTGCCAGCAGTCCCGGGACAGGGGGGACGAAGTACTTC.

The chain carries TRBV11-2 and TRBJ2-5, with 9 bases matching TRBD1. V lost 2 bases to trimming and J lost 2 bases; unmatched junction nucleotides: 3. Looked up from germline, CDR1 is SGHAT and CDR2 is FQNNGV. The CDR3 runs to 15 residues. The CDR3 here is CASSLRQGEQETQYF. CDR3 DNA sequence: TGTGCCAGCAGCTTAAGACAGGGGGAACAAGAGACCCAGTACTTC. Full variable domain (missing parts from reference TRBV11-2 and TRBJ2-5): EAGVAQSPRYKIIEKRQSVAFWCNPISGHATLYWYQQILGQGPKLLIQFQNNGVVDDSQLPKDRFSAERLKGVDSTLKIQPAKLEDSAVYLCASSLRQGEQETQYFGPGTRLLVL.

This chain links TRBV27 with TRBJ2-1, with TRBD1 as a possible D gene (8 bases). The V and J ends lost 5 bases and 4 bases respectively, with 24 bases between them. CDR1 and CDR2 from the germline V gene are MNHEY and SMNVEV (reference sequence). The CDR3 is made up of 18 amino acids. Here the CDR3 reads CASSTDRAGVAGYNEQFF. The CDR3 DNA sequence: TGTGCCAGCAGTACGGACAGGGCGGGGGTAGCGGGTTACAATGAGCAGTTCTTC.

The V gene is TRBV7-2, the J gene TRBJ1-2; D is possibly TRBD1 (6 bases). V gave up 5 bases and J gave up 4 bases, with 14 bases separating them. Germline lookup yields CDR1 SGHTA and CDR2 FQGNSA. The CDR3 spans 14 residues. The CDR3 reads CASSPTGQPYGYTF. Here the CDR3 DNA reads TGTGCCAGCAGCCCAACCGGACAGCCCTATGGCTACACCTTC.

V usage is TRBV9 and J usage is TRBJ2-5; 11 bases map to TRBD1. Losses at the gene ends were 4 bases for V and 4 bases for J; bases not matched to a gene: 9. Germline CDR1 is SGDLS and CDR2 is YYNGEE. The CDR3 totals 16 residues. CDR3 amino acids: CASSPHGQGAVETQYF. CDR3 nucleotide sequence: TGTGCCAGCAGCCCCCACGGACAGGGGGCTGTAGAGACCCAGTACTTC.

The gene calls are TRBV5-8 and TRBJ2-7, with 14 bases matching TRBD2. The length of the CDR3 is 16 residues. The V and J ends lost 2 bases and 3 bases, in that order; junction bases with no gene match: 4. The germline gives CDR1 SGHTS, CDR2 YDEGEE. The CDR3, as DNA: TGTGCCAGCAGCTTACTAGGACTAGCGGGAGGCTACGAGCAGTACTTC. Amino acids: CASSLLGLAGGYEQYF.

The table lists this clone with a count of one. The chain couples TRBV7-9 to TRBJ1-4, with 10 nucleotides matching TRBD1. V lost 3 bases, J lost 15 bases, and 4 bases stayed unmatched. This CDR3 region has 12 residues. The germline V gene has CDR1 SEHNR and CDR2 FQNEAQ (reference sequence). In DNA form, the CDR3 reads TGTGCCAGCAGCTTCGGGGACAGGGGTTTGTTTTTT. It yields the protein CASSFGDRGLFF.

The rearrangement uses TRBV5-1 and TRBJ2-2; D is unclear. The V end lost 0 bases, the J end lost 11 bases, and 14 bases lay between the germline ends. The germline V gene has CDR1 SGHRS and CDR2 YFSETQ. The CDR3 runs 14 residues. The DNA of the CDR3 is TGCGCCAGCAGCTTGGCCGGGCAGATAAGAGAGCTGTTTTTT. Encoded protein: CASSLAGQIRELFF.

The chain joins TRBV29-1 to TRBJ2-3, with D possibly being TRBD2 (5 bases). CDR3 size: 12 residues. Deletions cut 4 bases from V and 7 bases from J, with 12 bases between. Germline V lookup: CDR1 SQVTM, CDR2 ANQGSEA. CDR3 in amino acids: CSVGTGLHTQYF. DNA for the CDR3: TGCAGCGTTGGGACGGGGTTGCATACGCAGTATTTT.